This T cell receptor (beta chain) emerged from a study of cytomegalovirus exposure and HLA in healthy donors. 60 Vbeta and 13 Jbeta primers were used in PCR. The repertoire was sequenced with immunoSEQ multiplex PCR; TCRdb's copy has only in-frame clones and lacks some. The data hold approximately 190,000 clones, with about nine tenths observed a single time. This clone was detected once. The sequence came from a man aged 30 to 39 in good health and CMV-seronegative. The sequencing sample was made of PBMCs.

The CDR3 sequence is CASSERVPTGSDRSRAYGYTF. The CDR3 nucleotides read TGTGCCAGCAGTGAAAGGGTCCCGACAGGGTCAGACCGTTCCCGAGCCTATGGCTACACCTTC. V usage is TRBV6-1 and J usage is TRBJ1-2; 7 nucleotides agree with TRBD1. V trimming: 2 bases; J trimming: 4 bases; junction bases outside the gene matches: 25. The CDR3 totals 21 residues. Germline V gene data show CDR1 as MNHNS and CDR2 as SASEGT.